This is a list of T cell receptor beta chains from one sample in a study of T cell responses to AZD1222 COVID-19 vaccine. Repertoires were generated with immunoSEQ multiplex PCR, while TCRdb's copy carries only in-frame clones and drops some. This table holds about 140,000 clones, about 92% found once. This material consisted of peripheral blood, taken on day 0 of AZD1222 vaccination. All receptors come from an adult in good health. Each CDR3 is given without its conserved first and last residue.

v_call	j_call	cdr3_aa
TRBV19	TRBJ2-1	ATDPGLAGFNEQF
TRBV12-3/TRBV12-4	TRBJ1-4	ASSSWPFEKLF
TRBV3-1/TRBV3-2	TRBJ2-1	ASSSDLGAEDEQF
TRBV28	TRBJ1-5	ASSLEHQPQH
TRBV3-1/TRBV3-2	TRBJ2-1	ASSQDTNNEQF
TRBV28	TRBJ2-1	ASNTGARYNEQF
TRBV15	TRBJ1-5	ATARDFNQPQH
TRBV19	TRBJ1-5	ASSGRGGSSNQPQH
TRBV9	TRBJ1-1	ASSVAAVNTEAF
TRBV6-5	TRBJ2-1	ASSRGDYAGNEQF
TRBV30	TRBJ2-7	AWTFGASYEQY
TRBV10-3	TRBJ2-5	AISENTETQY
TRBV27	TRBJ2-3	ASSRSITDTQY
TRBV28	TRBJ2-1	ASSPSGGGNEQF
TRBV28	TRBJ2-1	ASRRKAGARVYNEQF
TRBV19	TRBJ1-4	ASSTGATNEKLF
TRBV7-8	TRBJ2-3	ASSLAGSRSTDTQY
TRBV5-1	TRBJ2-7	ASRPKAGVPYEQY
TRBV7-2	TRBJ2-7	ASSLWVRAEQY
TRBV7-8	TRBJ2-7	ASSQPGQGAHEQY
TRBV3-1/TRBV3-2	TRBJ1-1	ASSQGGQGLAAF
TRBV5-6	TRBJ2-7	ASSLAILVSEQY
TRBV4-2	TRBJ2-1	ASSQEGGLAYNEQF
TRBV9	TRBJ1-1	ASSKPTRTEAF
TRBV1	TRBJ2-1	TSSQLAGVSYNEQF